The sequence of this T cell receptor (beta chain) was determined in a study of T cell repertoires in cytomegalovirus infection. About the study: CMV infection together with matching HLA type was indicated by public TCR beta signatures.

TCRdb called the reads again in MiXCR, with one record for every CDR3 protein. Found here are about 920,000 distinct CDR3 sequences, approximately 33% of them singletons; the top ten hold roughly 13%. Germline lookup yields CDR1 SGHNT and CDR2 YENEEA. This CDR3 has 17 residues. V lost 5 bases and J lost 7; bases outside the gene matches: 11. Concerning this clonotype itself: Its antigen is undetermined.

Study-level findings and limits: The response measured ex vivo was dominated by TCR beta clonotypes (HLA-C-restricted and CMV-specific).

The chain joins TRBV11-3 to TRBJ2-6, with 10 bases identical to TRBD1. The sequence derives from a human donor in good health (CMV status not recorded). Some clones in this sample may be carry-over from other donors' samples. Sequenced material: cultured CD8+ T cells from PBMCs, taken from culture after CMV antigen stimulation. CDR3 DNA: TGTGCCAGCAGCCCAAGACAGGGGGCCTCTGAAGCCAACGTCCTGACTTTC. Translating it yields CASSPRQGASEANVLTF.